A selection of T cell receptor beta chains follows, all from one sample in a study of shared clonotypes between healthy human individuals. This table comes from immunoSEQ multiplex PCR, and its TCRdb copy is limited to in-frame clones, with some not included. Seen here are around 1,000,000 clones, around 77% observed once, and the top ten hold 0.85% to 1%. The material sequenced was memory CD4+ T cells from PBMCs. These receptor sequences come from a man younger than 35 in good health. Some clones in this sample may be carry-over from other donors' samples. CDR3s include the opening cysteine and the closing phenylalanine or tryptophan. Each record gives: clone size, D gene, J gene, V gene, CDR3 protein, CDR3 DNA. D genes are given only for firm matches. Rows give clone size only sometimes, using once, few, many, or a class for an expanded clone.

few TRBD1 TRBJ1-1 TRBV18 CASSPQTGGNTEAFF TGTGCCAGCTCACCACAGACAGGGGGGAACACTGAAGCTTTCTTT
. . TRBJ2-5 TRBV30 CAGTRDNGETQYF TGTGCCGGGACCCGGGACAATGGGGAGACCCAGTACTTC
few . TRBJ2-1 TRBV6-1 CASSDWSSYNEQFF TGTGCCAGCAGTGATTGGAGCTCCTACAATGAGCAGTTCTTC
. . TRBJ2-7 TRBV5-1 CACQGFREGEQYF TGCGCCTGCCAGGGTTTCCGAGAAGGCGAGCAGTACTTC
once . TRBJ2-3 TRBV7-2 CASSLGGTPGDTDTQYF TGTGCCAGCAGCTTAGGCGGGACACCGGGGGACACAGATACGCAGTATTTT
. TRBD1 TRBJ2-7 TRBV19 CASSRTGEAYEQYF TGTGCCAGTAGCCGCACAGGGGAAGCCTACGAGCAGTACTTC
. . TRBJ2-5 TRBV28 CASRLGGQRETQYF TGTGCCAGCAGACTGGGGGGACAAAGGGAGACCCAGTACTTC
. . TRBJ2-5 TRBV10-3 CAISDTSQETQYF TGTGCCATCAGTGATACTAGTCAAGAGACCCAGTACTTC
. TRBD1 TRBJ1-1 TRBV19 CASSSRDRNTEAFF TGTGCCAGTAGCAGCCGGGACAGGAACACTGAAGCTTTCTTT
. . TRBJ1-4 TRBV28 CASSLTQATNEKLFF TGTGCCAGCAGCCTGACACAGGCAACTAATGAAAAACTGTTTTTT